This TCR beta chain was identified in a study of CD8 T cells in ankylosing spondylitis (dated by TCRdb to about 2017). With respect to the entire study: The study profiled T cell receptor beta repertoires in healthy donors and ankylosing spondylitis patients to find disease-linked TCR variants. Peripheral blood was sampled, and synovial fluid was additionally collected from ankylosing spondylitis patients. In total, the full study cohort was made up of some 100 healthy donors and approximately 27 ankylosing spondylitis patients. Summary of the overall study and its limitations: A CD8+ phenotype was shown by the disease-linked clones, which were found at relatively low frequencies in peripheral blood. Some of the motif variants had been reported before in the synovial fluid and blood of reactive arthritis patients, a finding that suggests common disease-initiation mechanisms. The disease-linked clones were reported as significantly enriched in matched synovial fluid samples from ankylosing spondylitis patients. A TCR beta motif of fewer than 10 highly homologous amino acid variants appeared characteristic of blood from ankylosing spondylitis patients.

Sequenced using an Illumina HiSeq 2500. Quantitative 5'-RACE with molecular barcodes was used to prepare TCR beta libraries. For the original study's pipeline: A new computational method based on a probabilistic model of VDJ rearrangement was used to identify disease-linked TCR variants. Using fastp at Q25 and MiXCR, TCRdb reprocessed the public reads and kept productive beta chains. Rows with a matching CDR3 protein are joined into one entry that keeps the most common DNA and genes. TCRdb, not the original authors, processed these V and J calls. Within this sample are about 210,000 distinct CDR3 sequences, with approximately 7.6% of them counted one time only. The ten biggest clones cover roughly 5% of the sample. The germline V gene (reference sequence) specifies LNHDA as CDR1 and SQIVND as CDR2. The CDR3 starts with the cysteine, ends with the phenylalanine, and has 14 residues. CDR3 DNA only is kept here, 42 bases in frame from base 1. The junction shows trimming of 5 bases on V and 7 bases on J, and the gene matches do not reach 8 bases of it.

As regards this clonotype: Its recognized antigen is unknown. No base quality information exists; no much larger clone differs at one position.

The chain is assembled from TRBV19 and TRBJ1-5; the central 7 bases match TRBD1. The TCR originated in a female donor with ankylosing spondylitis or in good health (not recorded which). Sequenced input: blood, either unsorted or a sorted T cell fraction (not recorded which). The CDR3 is CASSPGGGRQPQHF. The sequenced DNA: TGTGCCAGTAGTCCAGGGGGAGGGCGGCAGCCCCAGCATTTT.